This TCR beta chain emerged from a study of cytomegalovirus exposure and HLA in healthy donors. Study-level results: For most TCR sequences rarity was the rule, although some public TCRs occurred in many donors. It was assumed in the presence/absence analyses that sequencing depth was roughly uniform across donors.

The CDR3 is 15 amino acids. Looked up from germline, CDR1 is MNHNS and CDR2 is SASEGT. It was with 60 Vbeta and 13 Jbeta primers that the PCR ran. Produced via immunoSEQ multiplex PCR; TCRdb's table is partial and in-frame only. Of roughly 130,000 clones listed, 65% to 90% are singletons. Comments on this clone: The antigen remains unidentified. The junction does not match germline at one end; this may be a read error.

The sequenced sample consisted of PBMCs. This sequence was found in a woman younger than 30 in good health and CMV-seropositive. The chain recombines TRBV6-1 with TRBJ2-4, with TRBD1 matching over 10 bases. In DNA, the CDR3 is TGTGCCAGCAGAGAAGACAGGGGGCGTCGGAACATTCAGTACTTC. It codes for CASREDRGRRNIQYF.